This TCR beta chain stems from a study of T cell responses to AZD1222 COVID-19 vaccine. Study results and limitations: Spike-specific TCR breadth and depth both grew after two AZD1222 doses. Close to half of spike-specific TCRs reportedly recognize unmutated variant regions.

Germline CDR1 is MGHRA and CDR2 is YSYEKL. The CDR3 covers 15 residues. V was trimmed by 0 bases and J by 6 bases, leaving 15 bases between them. Worth noting for this clone: The antigen is unknown.

Assay: immunoSEQ multiplex PCR; the TCRdb copy retains only in-frame clones and omits some. The sample holds 95,000 to 150,000 clones, 85% to 90% seen once. The clonotype comes from an adult in good health. V usage is TRBV4-1 and J usage is TRBJ2-7, with a weak D call TRBD1 (5 bases). The input for sequencing was peripheral blood, taken on day 0 of AZD1222 vaccination. The CDR3 spells CASSQEFSREREQYF. The CDR3 nucleotides are TGCGCCAGCAGCCAAGAGTTTTCCAGGGAACGCGAGCAGTACTTC.